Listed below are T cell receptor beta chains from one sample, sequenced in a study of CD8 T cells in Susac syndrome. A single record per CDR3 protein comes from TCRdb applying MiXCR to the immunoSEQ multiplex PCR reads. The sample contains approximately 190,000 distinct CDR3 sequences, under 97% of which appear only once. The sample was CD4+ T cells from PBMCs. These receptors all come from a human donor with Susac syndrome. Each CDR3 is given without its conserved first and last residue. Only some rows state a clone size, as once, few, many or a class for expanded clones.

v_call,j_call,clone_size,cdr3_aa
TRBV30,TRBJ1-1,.,AWSTMLAEAF
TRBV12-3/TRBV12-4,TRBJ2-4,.,ASSYLGQTKNIQY
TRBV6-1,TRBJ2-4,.,ASSRRGGLMSKNIQY
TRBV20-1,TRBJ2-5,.,SARSTETQY
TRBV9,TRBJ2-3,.,ASSVDEGPPDTQY
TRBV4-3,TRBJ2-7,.,ASSQETGQGAYEQY
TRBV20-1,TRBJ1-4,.,SAREQKNNEKLF
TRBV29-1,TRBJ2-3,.,SVAPLGGADTQY
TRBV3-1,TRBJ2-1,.,ASSQASGPYNEQF
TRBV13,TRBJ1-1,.,ASRPGGWAEAF
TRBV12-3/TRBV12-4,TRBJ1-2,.,ASTATGGARGYT
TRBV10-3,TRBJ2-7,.,ATRNPGAGVTYEQY
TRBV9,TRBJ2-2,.,ASSVPGELF
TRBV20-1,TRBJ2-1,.,SAPPGSGEQF
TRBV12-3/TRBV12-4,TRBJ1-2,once,ASRPNRGPGYGYT
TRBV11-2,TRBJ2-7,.,ASSLDFGRTS
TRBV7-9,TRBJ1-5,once,ASSLLGGPPV